Listed here are 19 T cell receptor beta chains from one sample, sequenced in a study of T cells in Graves' hyperthyroidism and ophthalmopathy. Regions amplified from RNA transcripts were the TCR beta CDR3 regions. The study used the HTBI primer set for a first-round RT-PCR of the TCR CDR3. TCRdb itself ran the multiplex PCR reads through MiXCR, one entry per CDR3 protein. This sample carries hundreds of thousands of distinct CDR3 sequences, roughly 15% of them seen once, and the ten largest clones take roughly an eighth. Sequencing input: blood. Receptors originate from a man between 18 and 29 years old with Graves' ophthalmopathy.

This clonotype was seen only a few times. The chain couples TRBV6-1 to TRBJ2-7, with TRBD2 matching over 7 bases. CDR3 size: 14 residues. Germline trimming cut 7 bases from V and 6 bases from J; bases unmatched to any gene: 12. Germline V gene lookup returns CDR1 MNHNS and CDR2 SASEGT. This chain's CDR3 is CASKEGGRSFEQYF. CDR3 nucleotides: TGTGCCAGCAAAGAGGGCGGGAGATCGTTCGAGCAGTACTTC.

The CDR3 reads CSVRQGLTEAFF. The CDR3 nucleotides read TGCAGCGTTCGTCAGGGGCTCACTGAAGCTTTCTTT. The chain combines TRBV29-1 with TRBJ1-1, with D tentatively TRBD1 (6 bases). Trimming cost V 5 bases and J 4 bases, with 11 bases left between them. The germline V gene has CDR1 SQVTM and CDR2 ANQGSEA. The CDR3 has 12 residues.

This clonotype was detected many times. The chain combines TRBV2 with TRBJ2-3; D is possibly TRBD1 (5 bases). This CDR3 has 17 residues. CDR1 is SNHLY and CDR2 is FYNNEI in the germline V gene. Between the trimmed V and J ends, which lost 5 bases and 1 base, there was a span of 19 bases. The CDR3 nucleotides are TGTGCCAGCAGTACCCCGGACAACCAGGTCCGCACAGATACGCAGTATTTT. Protein: CASSTPDNQVRTDTQYF.

In its sample, this clonotype was seen many times. This rearrangement joins TRBV7-8 to TRBJ2-3; 8 nucleotides line up with TRBD1. Germline assignment: CDR1 SGHVS and CDR2 FQNEAQ. The CDR3 runs 20 residues. With 4 bases clipped from V and 0 bases from J, the junction kept 18 bases outside the gene matches. The CDR3 DNA is TGTGCCAGCAGCTCTACACGAGGGACAGGAGGGACCTTTAGCACAGATACGCAGTATTTT. Protein product: CASSSTRGTGGTFSTDTQYF. Combining the CDR3 with reference TRBV7-8 and TRBJ2-3 gives the whole variable domain GAGVSQSPRYKVAKRGQDVALRCDPISGHVSLFWYQQALGQGPEFLTYFQNEAQLDKSGLPSDRFFAERPEGSVSTLKIQRTQQEDSAVYLCASSSTRGTGGTFSTDTQYFGPGTRLTVL.

Comments on this clonotype: A much larger clone sits a single nucleotide away, making a read error possible. The chain uses TRBV18 and TRBJ2-1; D is possibly TRBD1 (6 bases). V was pared by 3 bases and J by 0 bases, with 9 bases between. The germline gives CDR1 KGHSH, CDR2 LQKENI. CDR3 length: 15 residues. Written as DNA, the CDR3 is TGTGCCAGCTCACCGCCGACAGGCTCCTACAATGAGCAGTTCTTC. Protein: CASSPPTGSYNEQFF.

The V and J genes are TRBV7-9 and TRBJ1-1; TRBD1 is a possible D gene (5 bases). Per germline, CDR1 SEHNR and CDR2 FQNEAQ (reference sequence). The CDR3 is made up of 13 amino acids. Trimming pared 4 bases from V and 4 bases from J, leaving 10 bases between. As DNA, the CDR3 is TGTGCCAGCAGCTGGGACGGGGTCACTGAAGCTTTCTTT. Its protein is CASSWDGVTEAFF.

This clonotype was found many times. The chain employs TRBV3-1 and TRBJ2-7; D not certain. Germline assignment: CDR1 LGHDT and CDR2 YNNKEL (reference sequence). This CDR3 is built from 13 residues. V gave up 0 bases and J gave up 7 bases, with 10 bases separating them. The CDR3 sequence is CASSQDSSLEQYF. The CDR3 DNA reads TGTGCCAGCAGCCAAGATTCGAGCTTAGAGCAGTACTTC.

At least ten counts were recorded for this clonotype. The rearrangement joins TRBV2 to TRBJ1-1; D may be TRBD1 (6 bases). Trimming cost V 6 bases and J 0 bases, with 14 bases left between them. The germline gives CDR1 SNHLY, CDR2 FYNNEI. CDR3 size: 15 residues. CDR3 in DNA: TGTGCCAGCAGCGAGACAGGTTTTCTGAACACTGAAGCTTTCTTT. Translating gives CASSETGFLNTEAFF.

Ten or more counts support this clonotype. The chain recombines TRBV18 with TRBJ2-1; D might be TRBD2 (7 bases). Trimming stripped 3 bases from V and 3 bases from J, with 15 bases between. The CDR3 spans 16 residues. Germline V gene lookup returns CDR1 KGHSH and CDR2 LQKENI. Here the CDR3 DNA reads TGTGCCAGCTCACCCGGGCGGGGGCGAGTCTACAATGAGCAGTTCTTC. It translates to CASSPGRGRVYNEQFF.

The chain employs TRBV6-1 and TRBJ1-1; the D is unclear. CDR1 and CDR2 from the germline V gene are MNHNS and SASEGT. The V gene lost 8 bases and the J gene lost 0 bases, with 10 bases spanning the gap. CDR3 size: 13 residues. The CDR3 sequence is CASRLDLNTEAFF. The CDR3 DNA is TGTGCCAGCCGCCTGGATCTGAACACTGAAGCTTTCTTT.

In this sample, this clonotype turned up a few times. The rearrangement links TRBV20-1 to TRBJ1-1; the D gene is possibly TRBD1 (6 bases). V dropped 0 bases and J dropped 7 bases, with 12 bases sitting between them. Germline CDR1 reads DFQATT; CDR2 reads SNEGSKA (reference sequence). The CDR3 is made up of 13 amino acids. CDR3 region: CSARDGTPREAFF. For the CDR3, the DNA is TGCAGTGCTAGAGATGGGACACCCCGTGAAGCTTTCTTT.

This clonotype showed up many times. V gene TRBV6-2 or TRBV6-3 combines with J gene TRBJ2-3; D might be TRBD2 (5 bases). The CDR3 spans 17 residues. In germline, CDR1 is MNHEY, CDR2 SVGEGT. The germline V and J ends were trimmed by 2 bases and 3 bases, with 18 bases remaining between them. The CDR3 sequence: CASSYNALVVDTDTQYF. CDR3 nucleotides: TGTGCCAGCAGTTACAATGCACTAGTCGTGGATACAGATACGCAGTATTTT.

This clonotype occurred many times. The chain carries TRBV27 and TRBJ2-1, with D possibly matching TRBD1 (5 bases). From germline, CDR1 is MNHEY and CDR2 SMNVEV (reference sequence). V gave up 10 bases and J gave up 0 bases, with 19 bases separating them. CDR3 length: 16 amino acids. CDR3 DNA: TGTGCCACCAAGGGGATACGGGCCAGCTCCTACAATGAGCAGTTCTTC. Protein product: CATKGIRASSYNEQFF.

The chain carries TRBV19 and TRBJ1-1; tentatively, D is TRBD1 (6 bases). V lost 8 bases, J lost 5 bases, and 9 bases lay in between. Germline CDR1 and CDR2: LNHDA and SQIVND (reference sequence). This CDR3 is built from 11 residues. CDR3 coding DNA: TGTGCCAGTTCTGACAGGACTGAAGCTTTCTTT. As protein: CASSDRTEAFF.

This clonotype has ten or more counts. The V and J genes are TRBV12-3 or TRBV12-4 and TRBJ2-7; TRBD2 matches 8 bases. Trimming at V came to 10 bases and at J to 5 bases, leaving 16 bases not matched to a gene. The CDR3 loop spans 15 amino acids. CDR3 in DNA: TGTGCCACCTCTCCCTTAGCGGGACCCAACCACGAGCAGTACTTC. Translated: CATSPLAGPNHEQYF.

This clonotype was counted many times. This chain links TRBV20-1 with TRBJ2-1; 11 bases align to TRBD2. This CDR3 has 15 residues. The V and J ends lost 3 bases and 3 bases, in that order; junction bases with no gene match: 4. The germline V gene has CDR1 DFQATT and CDR2 SNEGSKA (reference sequence). The CDR3 region is CSARPLAGVYNEQFF. CDR3 nucleotides: TGCAGTGCTAGGCCACTAGCGGGAGTCTACAATGAGCAGTTCTTC.

This clonotype appeared many times. V usage is TRBV7-9 and J usage is TRBJ1-5; 9 bases agree with TRBD1. CDR1 is SEHNR and CDR2 is FQNEAQ in the germline V gene (reference sequence). With V trimmed by 1 base and J by 5 bases, 3 bases remained unmatched. The CDR3 runs 15 residues. CDR3: CASSLGQGEDQPQHF. The DNA for the CDR3 is TGTGCCAGCAGCTTAGGACAGGGGGAGGATCAGCCCCAGCATTTT. Looking up the rest from reference TRBV7-9 and TRBJ1-5 gives the full variable domain: DTGVSQNPRHKITKRGQNVTFRCDPISEHNRLYWYRQTLGQGPEFLTYFQNEAQLEKSRLLSDRFSAERPKGSFSTLEIQRTEQGDSAMYLCASSLGQGEDQPQHFGDGTRLSIL.

There are many counts of this clonotype. This sequence joins TRBV10-3 and TRBJ2-5, with 9 bases matching TRBD2. Unmatched junction bases numbered 6, after V lost 7 bases and J lost 3 bases. The CDR3 contains 14 residues. Per the germline V gene, CDR1 is ENHRY and CDR2 is SYGVKD. CDR3 residues: CAITASGEKETQYF. DNA of the CDR3: TGTGCCATCACGGCTAGCGGGGAGAAAGAGACCCAGTACTTC.

The sample holds many counts of this clonotype. The chain uses TRBV6-2 or TRBV6-3 and TRBJ2-7; possible D gene TRBD2, 5 bases. The germline V gene has CDR1 MNHEY and CDR2 SVGEGT. The CDR3 totals 17 residues. The germline V and J ends were trimmed by 6 bases and 6 bases, with 27 bases remaining between them. The CDR3 DNA reads as TGTGCCAGCAGCCACGCCCCGGGATCAGCGGTTACGCGCGAGCAGTACTTC. The encoded protein is CASSHAPGSAVTREQYF.